One and the same sample provided the 6 T cell receptor beta chains below, sequenced in a study of identical twins. TCRdb redid the calling of the 5' RACE reads with MiXCR, one entry per CDR3 protein. The profile shows hundreds of thousands of distinct CDR3 sequences, 20% to 25% of them singletons. This sample also appeared in a second study, on yellow fever vaccine responses in identical twins.

The sample comprised CD4+ T cells sorted from blood. The receptors were gathered from a woman aged 18-29 years in good health.

The rearrangement uses TRBV2 and TRBJ2-5; possible D gene TRBD2, 6 bases. The CDR3 is 15 residues long. The V end was cut by 3 bases, the J end by 5 bases, with 16 bases between. Per the germline V gene, CDR1 is SNHLY and CDR2 is FYNNEI. DNA of the CDR3: TGTGCCAGCAGTGATGAAGCGGGCCGTGGGGAGACCCAGTACTTC. As protein: CASSDEAGRGETQYF.

The chain recombines TRBV20-1 with TRBJ2-3, with D possibly being TRBD2 (6 bases). This CDR3 spans 17 amino acids. Trimming took off 4 bases at V and 0 bases at J, with 20 bases between the two ends. The germline CDR1 and CDR2 sequences are DFQATT and SNEGSKA (reference sequence). The CDR3 bases are TGCAGTGCTACCCAGCGCCGGGACTTCCTTAGCACAGATACGCAGTATTTT. This translates into CSATQRRDFLSTDTQYF.

The rearrangement links TRBV28 to TRBJ2-1, with D hard to call. Germline lookup yields CDR1 MDHEN and CDR2 SYDVKM. This CDR3 contains 14 residues. V lost 4 bases, J lost 6 bases, and 13 bases lay in between. Written as DNA, the CDR3 is TGTGCCAGCAGTTCCCAGGCCCCGTTCAATGAGCAGTTCTTC. As protein: CASSSQAPFNEQFF. Based on the CDR3 plus reference TRBV28 and TRBJ2-1, the full variable domain is DVKVTQSSRYLVKRTGEKVFLECVQDMDHENMFWYRQDPGLGLRLIYFSYDVKMKEKGDIPEGYSVSREKKERFSLILESASTNQTSMYLCASSSQAPFNEQFFGPGTRLTVL.

CDR3 DNA: TGTGCCAGCAGTTTCACAGGGGCTTCCACTGAAGCTTTCTTT. Translating gives CASSFTGASTEAFF. This rearrangement joins TRBV12-3 or TRBV12-4 to TRBJ1-1, with 7 bases matching TRBD1. The CDR3 covers 14 residues. V lost 3 bases and J lost 4; bases outside the gene matches: 5.

A few counts support this clonotype. V is TRBV5-1 and J is TRBJ2-3; TRBD1 is a possible D gene (5 bases). Per the germline V gene, CDR1 is SGHRS and CDR2 is YFSETQ. The CDR3 is 17 residues long. Deletions cut 2 bases from V and 2 bases from J, with 18 bases between. The CDR3 reads CASSFRTSIGATDTQYF. CDR3 DNA sequence: TGCGCCAGCAGCTTTCGGACCTCTATAGGGGCCACAGATACGCAGTATTTT.

This clonotype turned up a few times. The chain recombines TRBV10-3 with TRBJ1-1, with a tentative D call TRBD1 (5 bases). Germline assignment: CDR1 ENHRY and CDR2 SYGVKD. This CDR3 is 13 amino acids long. V lost 3 bases to trimming and J lost 5 bases, with 10 bases between them. CDR3 nucleotide sequence: TGTGCCATCAGTGACAGGGAGGGGACTGAAGCTTTCTTT. Its protein product is CAISDREGTEAFF.